The TCR beta chain under discussion was sequenced for a study of CD8 T cells in Susac syndrome. Study context: Within the group of sequenced Susac syndrome patients, more than five had active disease and eight or nine were in remission. Study-wide findings and caveats: The total CD8+ repertoires contained roughly 17 Susac-specific public clones, and the CD8+ TEMRA repertoires contained five.

Germline assignment: CDR1 MNHEY and CDR2 SVGAGI. The V segment lost 0 bases and the J segment 7 bases; nucleotides outside the gene matches: 11. The CDR3 contains 17 residues. In regard to this clonotype: Its antigen is currently unknown.

RNA in amounts of about 0.5 to 1 ug was reverse transcribed with random hexamers. The CDR3 of TCR beta was amplified by immunoSEQ multiplex PCR across 54 Vbeta and 13 Jbeta. TCRdb re-derived calls from the immunoSEQ multiplex PCR reads in MiXCR, one entry per CDR3 protein. The repertoire holds about 150,000 distinct CDR3 sequences, with over 90% as singletons. TCR beta sequencing covered blood CD8+ and CD4+ T cells. The sample was CD8+ T cells from PBMCs. The TCR was taken from a human donor with Susac syndrome. V and J are TRBV6-5 and TRBJ2-2, with TRBD1 identical over 7 bases. The chain's CDR3 is CASSYSTLKTGVGELFF. The CDR3 DNA sequence: TGTGCCAGCAGTTACTCGACACTTAAAACAGGGGTCGGGGAGCTGTTTTTT.